The rows below give T cell receptor beta chains drawn from one sample of a study of blood T cell repertoires in COVID-19. Sequenced by immunoSEQ multiplex PCR; TCRdb stores in-frame clones only, minus some. There are some 150,000 clones in the sample; roughly 84% occur only once, and about 5.8% lies in the top ten. Input material: PBMCs or T cells enriched from blood (not recorded which). These receptors originate from a woman between 50 and 59 years old who had been exposed to COVID-19. CDR3s include the opening cysteine and the closing phenylalanine or tryptophan. A D gene is named only where the DNA matches it firmly.

TRBJ1-1 | TRBD1 | TRBV4-1 | 15 | CASSQETRQGTEAFF
TRBJ2-5 | - | TRBV30 | 13 | CAWSKARMETQYF
TRBJ2-2 | - | TRBV7-2 | 13 | CASPGVSTGELFF
TRBJ1-1 | TRBD1 | TRBV5-4 | 16 | CASSCPGQGIVCRAFF
TRBJ1-2 | TRBD1 | TRBV4-2 | 15 | CASSLLNQGASGYTF
TRBJ2-1 | TRBD2 | TRBV2 | 14 | CASGSGGGSREQFF
TRBJ1-4 | TRBD1 | TRBV19 | 12 | CASSLRGEKLFF
TRBJ1-1 | - | TRBV15 | 13 | CATSTGQNTEAFF
TRBJ1-5 | - | TRBV28 | 11 | CASSSDQPQHF
TRBJ1-1 | - | TRBV5-4 | 11 | CASTADTEAFF
TRBJ2-5 | - | TRBV3-1/TRBV3-2 | 15 | CASSHYREQQETQYF
TRBJ1-2 | - | TRBV18 | 14 | CASSPPTGFEDYTF
TRBJ2-3 | - | TRBV21-1 | 17 | CASSKAGLAVRTDTQYF
TRBJ2-5 | - | TRBV9 | 15 | CASSGGGGHKETQYF
TRBJ1-1 | - | TRBV4-3 | 15 | CASSQYRAGNTEAFF
TRBJ1-2 | TRBD1 | TRBV5-4 | 13 | CASRLKGGRGYTF
TRBJ2-1 | TRBD2 | TRBV6-6 | 21 | CASSPGGRASGGPSSYNEQFF
TRBJ2-2 | TRBD2 | TRBV4-2 | 18 | CASSQEWGAAGGAGELFF
TRBJ2-5 | - | TRBV4-2 | 16 | CASSQDKGIAAETQYF
TRBJ2-6 | - | TRBV2 | 16 | CASKQGIKAGANVLTF
TRBJ2-7 | - | TRBV12-1 | 19 | CASSFPEGGRGTSGNEQYF
TRBJ1-2 | TRBD1 | TRBV29-1 | 11 | CSVQGAYGYTF
TRBJ2-5 | TRBD2 | TRBV19 | 14 | CASSIAGVGQTQYF
TRBJ2-5 | - | TRBV7-8 | 14 | CASSQGSGGKTQYF
TRBJ1-5 | - | TRBV19 | 14 | CASTRGSSNQPQHF
TRBJ1-6 | TRBD1 | TRBV10-3 | 16 | CAISEPQGFQGSPLHF
TRBJ2-1 | TRBD1 | TRBV27 | 15 | CASQPGQGSYNEQFF
TRBJ2-7 | - | TRBV7-6 | 13 | CASSLPGSYEQYF
TRBJ1-4 | - | TRBV5-1 | 13 | CASSLFPREKLFF
TRBJ2-7 | - | TRBV10-2 | 14 | CASRKEMSSYEQYF
TRBJ1-1 | - | TRBV29-1 | 13 | CSVGGRLDTEAFF
TRBJ2-3 | TRBD2 | TRBV5-6 | 18 | CASTPGLAGGLNTDTQYF
TRBJ2-1 | TRBD2 | TRBV6-5 | 15 | CASSFLAAPYNEQFF
TRBJ1-6 | TRBD1 | TRBV9 | 15 | CASSVTGEHSSPLHF
TRBJ1-1 | - | TRBV7-2 | 14 | CASSLDARGTEAFF
TRBJ1-3 | - | TRBV13 | 14 | CASSEANSGNTIYF
TRBJ2-1 | - | TRBV3-1/TRBV3-2 | 15 | CASSQEGRPYNEQFF
TRBJ1-2 | - | TRBV19 | 15 | CASSIARGGSYGYTF
TRBJ1-1 | - | TRBV19 | 15 | CASSTGQPGDTEAFF
TRBJ1-4 | TRBD1 | TRBV6-4 | 16 | CASRKEAGTGSEKLFF
TRBJ2-5 | TRBD1 | TRBV7-9 | 14 | CASSSWDSGETQYF
TRBJ2-3 | TRBD2 | TRBV3-1/TRBV3-2 | 16 | CASSQVRTSGGPDLYF
TRBJ1-1 | - | TRBV6-2/TRBV6-3 | 18 | CASSYPSGRGALKGEAFF
TRBJ2-5 | - | TRBV11-1 | 13 | CASSLGDLQTQYF
TRBJ1-1 | - | TRBV27 | 12 | CASIGFYTEAFF